This T cell receptor (beta chain) emerged from a study of shared clonotypes between healthy human individuals. Comments on this clone: Its antigen remains unknown.

General study points: All-four-donor shared clonotypes had higher generation probabilities than non-shared clonotypes did.

Healthy and HIV-negative, the adult donors had no recent acute infections or vaccinations. All the donors were Caucasian adults who lived in Nashville, Tennessee. Clones were sequenced by immunoSEQ multiplex PCR, and TCRdb holds only the in-frame ones, with some missing. Seen here are about 2 million clones, roughly 96% observed once, and the top ten hold 0.1% to 0.15%. The CDR3 covers 14 residues. Trimming took 5 bases from V and 0 from J; bases not matched to a gene: 1. Germline V lookup: CDR1 LNHDA, CDR2 SQIVND (reference sequence). The rearrangement links TRBV19 to TRBJ1-3; 7 nucleotides agree with TRBD1. This sequence was found in a man younger than 30 in good health. Sequencing was performed on naive CD4+ T cells sorted from blood. The subset: CD45RA+ positively selected. This chain's CDR3 is CASSGQASGNTIYF. CDR3 in DNA: TGTGCCAGTAGTGGACAGGCCTCTGGAAACACCATATATTTT.